Below, one T cell receptor beta chain is given with its context. A read error may account for a junction end that differs from germline. This sample is part of a study of T cells after yellow fever vaccination. Looked up from germline, CDR1 is MNHEY and CDR2 is SMNVEV (reference sequence). The CDR3 consists of 14 residues. TCR cDNA was made by 5'RACE template switching, adding a universal primer site and UMIs. TCRdb independently ran MiXCR on the 5' RACE reads; one entry per CDR3 protein. The sample comprises 300,000 to 350,000 distinct CDR3 sequences, approximately 4.2% of which are singletons, and about 24% rests with the top ten.

The source material was PBMCs, sampled 5 days after the yellow fever booster vaccination. J is TRBJ2-3 and V is TRBV27, with a possible D match to TRBD2 (5 bases). This receptor was obtained from a man younger than 35 who received the YFV17D yellow fever vaccine. The CDR3 loop is CASSLEAWADTHYF. DNA for the CDR3: TGTGCCAGCAGTTTGGAGGCTTGGGCAGATACGCACTATTTT.